The 29 T cell receptor beta chains listed next were all sequenced from one sample in a study of shared clonotypes between healthy human individuals. The data were produced by immunoSEQ multiplex PCR, yet TCRdb's version contains in-frame clones alone and is incomplete. The sample contains a few million clones, 85% to 95% of which appear only once. The sequencing input was naive CD4+ T cells from PBMCs. The sample's subset: CD45RA+ positively selected. The receptors here all came from a man between 18 and 29 years old in good health. Some clones in this sample may be carry-over from other donors' samples.

This chain connects TRBV9 to TRBJ1-1; unclear D gene. V lost 2 bases to trimming and J lost 0 bases, with 8 bases between them. Germline V CDR1 and CDR2: SGDLS, YYNGEE. This CDR3 spans 14 amino acids. The CDR3 DNA follows: TGTGCCAGCAGCGTGGACTTTATGAACACTGAAGCTTTCTTT. Protein sequence: CASSVDFMNTEAFF.

The V call is TRBV2, the J call TRBJ1-4; the D is unclear. Trimming stripped 6 bases from V and 6 bases from J, with 8 bases between. The germline CDR1 and CDR2 sequences are SNHLY and FYNNEI. The CDR3 has 12 amino acids. CDR3 sequence: CASRLTDEKLFF. CDR3 bases: TGTGCCAGCAGGCTGACCGATGAAAAACTGTTTTTT.

This chain's CDR3 is CSAVGAQETQYF. CDR3 nucleotide sequence: TGCAGCGCTGTGGGGGCACAAGAGACCCAGTACTTC. The chain joins TRBV29-1 to TRBJ2-5; possible D gene TRBD1, 6 bases. Trimming shortened V by 7 bases and J by 2 bases, and 11 bases separated the two germline ends. Looked up from germline, CDR1 is SQVTM and CDR2 is ANQGSEA. The CDR3 is made up of 12 amino acids.

The V call is TRBV18, the J call TRBJ2-6; perhaps TRBD1 as D (6 bases). The V end lost 2 bases, the J end lost 4 bases, and 18 bases lay between the germline ends. CDR1 is KGHSH and CDR2 is LQKENI in the germline V gene. The CDR3 is 18 residues long. CDR3 bases: TGTGCCAGCTCACCAGGGCAGGGGAAGGTGGAGGGGGCCAACGTCCTGACTTTC. Translating it yields CASSPGQGKVEGANVLTF.

The rearrangement joins TRBV7-2 to TRBJ2-5; TRBD2 aligns across 13 bases. CDR1 and CDR2 (germline): SGHTA, FQGNSA. The CDR3 has 15 amino acids. V lost 5 bases to trimming and J lost 4 bases; unmatched junction nucleotides: 4. CDR3 in DNA: TGTGCCAGCAGCCCCGGACTAGCGGGAGTAGAGACCCAGTACTTC. This gives the protein CASSPGLAGVETQYF.

This clone appeared a single time. J is TRBJ2-1 and V is TRBV5-1; D is undetermined. CDR3 length: 15 amino acids. Germline V gene lookup returns CDR1 SGHRS and CDR2 YFSETQ. Trimming stripped 10 bases from V and 1 base from J, with 18 bases between. The CDR3 here is CASHRGQTSYNEQFF. CDR3 DNA: TGCGCCTCCCACCGAGGCCAGACGTCCTACAATGAGCAGTTCTTC.

The chain uses TRBV20-1 and TRBJ2-1; D is undetermined. The CDR3 contains 11 residues. Germline V CDR1 and CDR2: DFQATT, SNEGSKA (reference sequence). Trimming removed 6 bases from V and 4 bases from J, with 7 bases in between. CDR3 DNA: TGCAGTGCGGGCATATACAATGAGCAGTTCTTC. Its protein product is CSAGIYNEQFF.

V is TRBV19 and J is TRBJ2-2; 10 bases agree with TRBD1. CDR3 size: 15 residues. Germline CDR1 LNHDA, CDR2 SQIVND (reference sequence). The ends lost 7 bases at V and 4 bases at J; junction bases unmatched: 6. CDR3: CASNRDRGRTGELFF. The CDR3 bases are TGTGCCAGTAACCGTGACAGGGGGCGCACCGGGGAGCTGTTTTTT.

The chain has TRBV29-1 and TRBJ2-7; TRBD2 aligns across 10 bases. The CDR3 spans 14 residues. Unmatched junction bases numbered 8, after V lost 6 bases and J lost 3 bases. CDR1 and CDR2 (germline): SQVTM, ANQGSEA. DNA for the CDR3: TGCAGCGTGTGGACTAGCGGAGACCACTACGAGCAGTACTTC. Residues: CSVWTSGDHYEQYF.

The chain recombines TRBV10-1 with TRBJ1-5; D possibly corresponds to TRBD1 (5 bases). The CDR3 consists of 13 residues. CDR1 is WNHNN, CDR2 SYGVQD, per germline (reference sequence). Trimming left V 6 bases short and J 4 bases short, with 10 bases between. CDR3 amino acids: CASRRGGNQPQHF. DNA for the CDR3: TGCGCCAGCAGGAGGGGCGGTAATCAGCCCCAGCATTTT.

The rearrangement links TRBV6-1 to TRBJ2-5; no clear D gene. Germline values: CDR1 MNHNS, CDR2 SASEGT. This CDR3 comprises 12 residues. V was clipped by 7 bases and J by 5 bases, with 11 bases between them. CDR3 sequence reads: CASTAVGETQYF. The CDR3 DNA sequence: TGTGCCAGCACGGCGGTGGGGGAGACCCAGTACTTC.

The rearrangement uses TRBV28 and TRBJ2-7, with 9 bases that match TRBD1. Germline lookup yields CDR1 MDHEN and CDR2 SYDVKM. The CDR3 totals 17 residues. The V segment lost 4 bases and the J segment 3 bases; nucleotides outside the gene matches: 13. This CDR3 is CASSSPPGQGQSYEQYF. DNA of the CDR3: TGTGCCAGCAGTTCTCCCCCAGGACAGGGGCAAAGCTACGAGCAGTACTTC.

V gene TRBV4-1 combines with J gene TRBJ2-5; D may correspond to TRBD1 or TRBD2 (6 bases each). The germline V and J ends were trimmed by 0 bases and 5 bases, with 13 bases remaining between them. The germline CDR1 and CDR2 sequences are MGHRA and YSYEKL. CDR3 length: 15 residues. CDR3: CASSQDWGARETQYF. Here the CDR3 DNA reads TGCGCCAGCAGCCAAGATTGGGGGGCCCGGGAGACCCAGTACTTC.

V gene TRBV29-1 combines with J gene TRBJ2-1; TRBD1 matches at 7 bases. With V trimmed by 6 bases and J by 5 bases, 13 bases remained unmatched. This CDR3 contains 15 residues. CDR1 SQVTM and CDR2 ANQGSEA come from the germline V gene. The CDR3 DNA reads as TGCAGCGTCGAGGGTGAGAGGGGGCCTAACAATGAGCAGTTCTTC. It translates to CSVEGERGPNNEQFF.

This clone appeared a single time. The chain is built from TRBV5-1 and TRBJ2-1; TRBD2 agrees at 8 bases. From germline, CDR1 is SGHRS and CDR2 YFSETQ. With V trimmed by 0 bases and J by 4 bases, 6 bases remained unmatched. The CDR3 spans 16 residues. The CDR3 bases are TGCGCCAGCAGCTTGGGGCTGGGCGGGAGGTACAATGAGCAGTTCTTC. Encoded protein: CASSLGLGGRYNEQFF. The variable domain in full, completed from reference TRBV5-1 and TRBJ2-1, reads KAGVTQTPRYLIKTRGQQVTLSCSPISGHRSVSWYQQTPGQGLQFLFEYFSETQRNKGNFPGRFSGRQFSNSRSEMNVSTLELGDSALYLCASSLGLGGRYNEQFFGPGTRLTVL.

The chain carries TRBV19 and TRBJ1-4; 9 bases agree with TRBD1. CDR1 and CDR2 from the germline V gene are LNHDA and SQIVND (reference sequence). Trimming took 5 bases from V and 4 from J; bases not matched to a gene: 5. This CDR3 has 15 residues. The CDR3 DNA reads TGTGCCAGTAGTCCAGCGACAGGGGGTAATGAAAAACTGTTTTTT. It is translated as CASSPATGGNEKLFF.

The chain carries TRBV27 and TRBJ2-1; 7 nucleotides match TRBD2. The CDR3 contains 15 residues. Looked up from germline, CDR1 is MNHEY and CDR2 is SMNVEV (reference sequence). V trimming: 6 bases; J trimming: 6 bases; junction bases outside the gene matches: 11. CDR3 nucleotide sequence: TGTGCCAGCAGCACGGGACTAAGGGTTTTCAATGAGCAGTTCTTC. Translating it yields CASSTGLRVFNEQFF.

With respect to this clone: This same CDR3 is encoded by further DNA sequences in the sample. This rearrangement joins TRBV29-1 to TRBJ1-1, with D unresolved. The germline V gene encodes CDR1 SQVTM and CDR2 ANQGSEA. This CDR3 comprises 13 residues. V lost 5 bases and J lost 0, with 10 bases in between. The CDR3 nucleotides are TGCAGCGTTCGCGGCCTATTGAACACTGAAGCTTTCTTT. Amino acid sequence: CSVRGLLNTEAFF.

The rearrangement links TRBV5-1 to TRBJ2-7, with 9 positions matching TRBD2. CDR1 and CDR2 from the germline V gene are SGHRS and YFSETQ. The CDR3 has 16 residues. The junction had 7 bases not matched to a gene; V was cut back by 1 base and J by 2 bases. The CDR3 sequence: CASSLIFSGSAYEQYF. CDR3 bases: TGCGCCAGCAGCTTGATATTTAGCGGGAGCGCCTACGAGCAGTACTTC.

V is TRBV29-1 and J is TRBJ2-7; no firm D call. The V and J ends lost 4 bases and 1 base respectively, with 8 bases between them. There are 12 residues in the CDR3. Germline CDR1 SQVTM, CDR2 ANQGSEA. Here the CDR3 DNA reads TGCAGCGTTGCGAGCAGGTCCTACGAGCAGTACTTC. It yields the protein CSVASRSYEQYF.

As concerns this clone: This specimen includes other DNA sequences encoding the same CDR3. This chain links TRBV5-1 with TRBJ2-5, with 12 bases identical to TRBD2. The ends lost 3 bases at V and 1 base at J; junction bases unmatched: 4. Germline V lookup: CDR1 SGHRS, CDR2 YFSETQ. The CDR3 consists of 16 residues. The CDR3 DNA sequence: TGCGCCAGCAGCTCGGGACTAGCGGGTATCCAAGAGACCCAGTACTTC. Protein product: CASSSGLAGIQETQYF. Based on the CDR3 plus reference TRBV5-1 and TRBJ2-5, the full variable domain is KAGVTQTPRYLIKTRGQQVTLSCSPISGHRSVSWYQQTPGQGLQFLFEYFSETQRNKGNFPGRFSGRQFSNSRSEMNVSTLELGDSALYLCASSSGLAGIQETQYFGPGTRLLVL.

This chain joins TRBV6-5 and TRBJ1-3; D remains unclear. The germline gives CDR1 MNHEY, CDR2 SVGAGI. CDR3 size: 15 residues. V was pared by 5 bases and J by 4 bases, with 15 bases between. The CDR3 DNA follows: TGTGCCAGCAGTACCCAACCCTTCTCCGGAAACACCATATATTTT. Its protein is CASSTQPFSGNTIYF.

CDR3 sequence (DNA): TGTGCCAGCAGACAGCGAAACGAAAAACTGTTTTTT. It is translated as CASRQRNEKLFF. The chain has TRBV2 and TRBJ1-4, with D uncertain. The CDR3 has 12 residues. V lost 6 bases and J lost 8, with 10 bases in between. Per germline, CDR1 SNHLY and CDR2 FYNNEI.

The CDR3 nucleotides are TGTGCCAGCAGAAAAGACAGGGGGCTCTATGGCTACACCTTC. Its protein is CASRKDRGLYGYTF. This chain joins TRBV27 and TRBJ1-2; 10 nucleotides line up with TRBD1. J lost 4 bases, V lost 6 bases, and 5 bases had no gene match. Germline V gene sequence: CDR1 MNHEY, CDR2 SMNVEV (reference sequence). This CDR3 is built from 14 residues.

The genes are TRBV6-5 and TRBJ2-3, with 8 bases aligning to TRBD2. Germline V CDR1 and CDR2: MNHEY, SVGAGI. The CDR3 extends over 14 amino acids. Trimming cost V 4 bases and J 4 bases; bases outside gene matches: 4. CDR3 DNA sequence: TGTGCCAGCAGTTCACCGGGACTAGCAGATACGCAGTATTTT. The encoded protein is CASSSPGLADTQYF.

J is TRBJ1-2 and V is TRBV5-1; perhaps TRBD1 as D (6 bases). V lost 4 bases, J lost 8 bases, and 15 bases lay in between. The CDR3 totals 13 residues. From germline, CDR1 is SGHRS and CDR2 YFSETQ. Here the CDR3 DNA reads TGCGCCAGCAGCGCCGGGACACCCGCCGGCTACACCTTC. It yields the protein CASSAGTPAGYTF. The variable domain in full, with the rest retrieved from reference TRBV5-1 and TRBJ1-2, is KAGVTQTPRYLIKTRGQQVTLSCSPISGHRSVSWYQQTPGQGLQFLFEYFSETQRNKGNFPGRFSGRQFSNSRSEMNVSTLELGDSALYLCASSAGTPAGYTFGSGTRLTVV.

Concerning this clone itself: Within the sample, other DNA sequences also encode this same CDR3. The V call is TRBV18, the J call TRBJ2-3, with a weak D call TRBD1 (5 bases). Trimming pared 1 base from V and 0 bases from J, leaving 5 bases between. Looked up from germline, CDR1 is KGHSH and CDR2 is LQKENI. This CDR3 comprises 14 residues. CDR3 nucleotide sequence: TGTGCCAGCTCACCACGACAGAGCACAGATACGCAGTATTTT. Its protein product is CASSPRQSTDTQYF.

The chain links TRBV28 to TRBJ1-2, with no clear D. Germline CDR1 reads MDHEN; CDR2 reads SYDVKM. V dropped 3 bases and J dropped 2 bases, with 10 bases sitting between them. The CDR3 runs 14 residues. CDR3 in DNA: TGTGCCAGCAGTTTTCAGCGTTCCAACTATGGCTACACCTTC. Its protein product is CASSFQRSNYGYTF.

This clone was seen more than once but under ten times. The chain is built from TRBV19 and TRBJ1-1; D is possibly TRBD1 (5 bases). V was cut by 6 bases and J by 4 bases, with 15 bases left in between. This CDR3 region has 14 residues. Looked up from germline, CDR1 is LNHDA and CDR2 is SQIVND (reference sequence). The CDR3 DNA reads as TGTGCCAGTAGCCAGCAGGGTGGTGGCACTGAAGCTTTCTTT. Its translation is CASSQQGGGTEAFF. Full variable domain (missing parts from reference TRBV19 and TRBJ1-1): DGGITQSPKYLFRKEGQNVTLSCEQNLNHDAMYWYRQDPGQGLRLIYYSQIVNDFQKGDIAEGYSVSREKKESFPLTVTSAQKNPTAFYLCASSQQGGGTEAFFGQGTRLTVV.